This passage covers 15 T cell receptor beta chains from one sample sequenced in a study of OX40 agonist ivuxolimab in advanced cancers. Measured with immunoSEQ multiplex PCR; TCRdb has only the in-frame clones, and not every one. The sample carries approximately 82,000 clones, over 80% recorded once. Here the sequenced sample was CD4+ or CD8+ T cells sorted from blood, taken in a trial of the OX40 agonist ivuxolimab. These receptor sequences come from an adult with an advanced solid tumor such as melanoma, head and neck, liver or kidney cancer.

V usage is TRBV7-2 and J usage is TRBJ2-1; 9 nucleotides match TRBD1. Unmatched junction bases numbered 2, after V lost 3 bases and J lost 8 bases. The CDR3 spans 13 residues. The germline CDR1 and CDR2 sequences are SGHTA and FQGNSA. CDR3: CASSFWTGDEQFF. The CDR3 region has the DNA TGTGCCAGCAGCTTCTGGACAGGGGATGAGCAGTTCTTC.

The chain joins TRBV18 to TRBJ1-2; D perhaps matches TRBD1 (5 bases). V was cut by 4 bases and J by 9 bases, with 18 bases left in between. CDR1 is KGHSH, CDR2 LQKENI, per germline. CDR3 size: 14 residues. The CDR3 DNA reads TGTGCCAGCTCACACGGGCAGGGTGTTAATAGCTACACCTTC. It encodes CASSHGQGVNSYTF.

The chain is built from TRBV30 and TRBJ1-2; D possibly corresponds to TRBD1 (6 bases). CDR3 size: 12 residues. Germline V lookup: CDR1 GTSNPN, CDR2 SVGIG (reference sequence). With 5 bases removed from V and 5 bases from J, the gap between germline ends came to 12 bases. CDR3 DNA sequence: TGTGCCTGGGCGGGACACCTTTATGGCTACACCTTC. It specifies CAWAGHLYGYTF.

This chain links TRBV19 with TRBJ2-3; no clear D. Germline CDR1 is LNHDA and CDR2 is SQIVND (reference sequence). The CDR3 is 14 residues long. V lost 0 bases and J lost 2, with 6 bases in between. The CDR3 loop is CASSIEDVTDTQYF. The DNA for the CDR3 is TGTGCCAGTAGTATAGAAGATGTCACAGATACGCAGTATTTT.

V gene TRBV27 combines with J gene TRBJ2-7, with 15 bases identical to TRBD2. CDR3 length equals 20 residues. After removal of 3 bases from V and 3 bases from J, the junction contained 15 bases not matched to a gene. The germline V gene encodes CDR1 MNHEY and CDR2 SMNVEV (reference sequence). The CDR3 loop is CASSFGAPGTSGGSLYEQYF. The DNA for the CDR3 is TGTGCCAGCAGTTTTGGGGCCCCCGGGACTAGCGGGGGGAGTCTCTACGAGCAGTACTTC.

V is TRBV4-1 and J is TRBJ1-4; no clear D gene. V lost 1 base and J lost 6, with 12 bases in between. CDR1 is MGHRA, CDR2 YSYEKL, per germline. The CDR3 is 15 amino acids. As DNA, the CDR3 is TGCGCCAGCAGCCAAGGCGGGATCGGGGATGAAAAACTGTTTTTT. The encoded protein is CASSQGGIGDEKLFF.

The CDR3 protein is CASSKDRGFRETQYF. The CDR3 DNA reads as TGTGCCAGCAGCAAGGACAGGGGTTTTCGAGAGACCCAGTACTTC. This rearrangement joins TRBV2 to TRBJ2-5; 9 bases map to TRBD1. Trimming took 6 bases from V and 4 from J; bases not matched to a gene: 9. Germline-derived CDR1 and CDR2 are SNHLY and FYNNEI. The CDR3 has 15 residues.

The V gene is TRBV18, the J gene TRBJ2-7; D uncertain. Germline lookup yields CDR1 KGHSH and CDR2 LQKENI. Deletions cut 7 bases from V and 5 bases from J, with 3 bases between. This CDR3 spans 9 amino acids. The CDR3 loop is CASWDEQYF. The CDR3 bases are TGTGCCAGCTGGGACGAGCAGTACTTC.

The genes are TRBV5-8 and TRBJ2-2, with no clear D. CDR3 length: 16 amino acids. V lost 0 bases and J lost 0, with 9 bases in between. Germline V lookup: CDR1 SGHTS, CDR2 YDEGEE. For the CDR3, the DNA is TGTGCCAGCAGCTTGGTCCTACCATCGAACACCGGGGAGCTGTTTTTT. This codes for CASSLVLPSNTGELFF.

The gene calls are TRBV5-1 and TRBJ1-1; D call uncertain. V lost 0 bases, J lost 4 bases, and 13 bases lay in between. This CDR3 comprises 15 residues. From germline, CDR1 is SGHRS and CDR2 YFSETQ. CDR3: CASSLDTLPITEAFF. CDR3 coding DNA: TGCGCCAGCAGCTTGGACACTCTCCCTATCACTGAAGCTTTCTTT.

The V gene is TRBV5-1, the J gene TRBJ1-4; no clear D. Trimming removed 0 bases from V and 8 bases from J, with 11 bases in between. Germline loops: CDR1 SGHRS, CDR2 YFSETQ. CDR3 length equals 14 residues. The CDR3 spells CASSLVASGEKLFF. Here the CDR3 DNA reads TGCGCCAGCAGCTTGGTGGCCAGCGGCGAAAAACTGTTTTTT.

The J gene is TRBJ2-1, the V gene TRBV14; a weak D match, TRBD2 (7 bases). Germline CDR1 is SGHDN and CDR2 is FVKESK. This CDR3 is 16 amino acids long. Trimming left V 4 bases short and J 4 bases short, with 17 bases between. The CDR3 region is CASSPLTGGYYNEQFF. In nucleotides, the CDR3 is TGTGCCAGCAGCCCCCTCACGGGGGGCTATTACAATGAGCAGTTCTTC.

This rearrangement joins TRBV7-6 to TRBJ1-5; weak D call: TRBD1 (6 bases). CDR1 is SGHVS, CDR2 FNYEAQ, per germline. This CDR3 comprises 15 residues. The V end was cut by 2 bases, the J end by 5 bases, with 13 bases between. DNA of the CDR3: TGTGCCAGCAGCTTAAACCCAGGGGCAGATCAGCCCCAGCATTTT. It translates to CASSLNPGADQPQHF.

The V gene is TRBV5-6, the J gene TRBJ2-2, with D possibly TRBD2 on 6 matching bases. Trimming shortened V by 5 bases and J by 1 base, and 15 bases separated the two germline ends. CDR1 and CDR2 from the germline V gene are SGHDT and YYEEEE. CDR3 size: 16 residues. Here the CDR3 reads CASRGWRAGNTGELFF. The CDR3 bases are TGTGCCAGCAGGGGCTGGAGGGCAGGGAACACCGGGGAGCTGTTTTTT.

V is TRBV27 and J is TRBJ1-1; no firm D call. CDR3 length: 13 amino acids. CDR1 is MNHEY and CDR2 is SMNVEV in the germline V gene (reference sequence). The germline V and J ends were trimmed by 7 bases and 5 bases, with 14 bases remaining between them. In DNA, the CDR3 is TGTGCCAGCAAATATAACCGAGAAACTGAAGCTTTCTTT. Amino acid sequence: CASKYNRETEAFF.